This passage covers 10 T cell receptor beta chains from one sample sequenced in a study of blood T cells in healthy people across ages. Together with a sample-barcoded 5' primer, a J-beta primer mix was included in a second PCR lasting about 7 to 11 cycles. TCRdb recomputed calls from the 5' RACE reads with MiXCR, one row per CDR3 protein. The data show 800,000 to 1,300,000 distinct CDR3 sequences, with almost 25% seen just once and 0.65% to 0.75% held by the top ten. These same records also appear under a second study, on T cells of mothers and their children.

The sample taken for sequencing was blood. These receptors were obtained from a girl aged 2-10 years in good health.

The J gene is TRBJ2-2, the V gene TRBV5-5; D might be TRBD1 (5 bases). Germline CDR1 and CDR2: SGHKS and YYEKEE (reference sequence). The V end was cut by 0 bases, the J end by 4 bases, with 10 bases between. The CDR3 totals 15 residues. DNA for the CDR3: TGTGCCAGCAGCTTGGAACCAAGGGGCACCGGGGAGCTGTTTTTT. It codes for CASSLEPRGTGELFF.

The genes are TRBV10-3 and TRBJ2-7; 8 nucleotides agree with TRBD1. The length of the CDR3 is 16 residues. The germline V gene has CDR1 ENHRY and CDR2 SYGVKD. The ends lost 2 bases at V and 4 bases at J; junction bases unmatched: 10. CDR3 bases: TGTGCCATCAGTGAGGCTCGGACAGGGCAACGGTACGAGCAGTACTTC. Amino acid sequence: CAISEARTGQRYEQYF.

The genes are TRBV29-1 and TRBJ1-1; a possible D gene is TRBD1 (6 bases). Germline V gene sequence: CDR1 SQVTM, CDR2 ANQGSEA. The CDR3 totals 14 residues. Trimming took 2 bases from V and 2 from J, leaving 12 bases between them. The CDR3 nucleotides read TGCAGCGTTGAAAACCCAGGGGTAAACACTGAAGCTTTCTTT. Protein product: CSVENPGVNTEAFF.

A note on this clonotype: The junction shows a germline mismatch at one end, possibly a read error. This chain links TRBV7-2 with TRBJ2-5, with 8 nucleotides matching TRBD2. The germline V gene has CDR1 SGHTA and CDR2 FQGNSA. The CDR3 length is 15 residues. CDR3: CASSLAGSNGGTQYF. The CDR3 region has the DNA TGTGCCAGCAGTTTAGCGGGAAGCAATGGAGGGACCCAGTACTTC. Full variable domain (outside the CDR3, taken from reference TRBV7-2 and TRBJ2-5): GAGVSQSPSNKVTEKGKDVELRCDPISGHTALYWYRQSLGQGLEFLIYFQGNSAPDKSGLPSDRFSAERTGGSVSTLTIQRTQQEDSAVYLCASSLAGSNGGTQYFGPGTRLLVL.

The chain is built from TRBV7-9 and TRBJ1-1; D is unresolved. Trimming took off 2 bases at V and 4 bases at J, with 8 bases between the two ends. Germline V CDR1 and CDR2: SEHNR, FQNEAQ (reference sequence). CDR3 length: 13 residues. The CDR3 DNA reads TGTGCCAGCAGCTTACCCCCTGGCACTGAAGCTTTCTTT. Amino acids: CASSLPPGTEAFF.

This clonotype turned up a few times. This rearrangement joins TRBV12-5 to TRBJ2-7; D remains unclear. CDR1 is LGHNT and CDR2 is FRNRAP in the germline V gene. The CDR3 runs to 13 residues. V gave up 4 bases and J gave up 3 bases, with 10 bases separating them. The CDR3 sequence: CASGWADGYEQYF. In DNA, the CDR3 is TGTGCTAGTGGTTGGGCGGACGGCTACGAGCAGTACTTC.

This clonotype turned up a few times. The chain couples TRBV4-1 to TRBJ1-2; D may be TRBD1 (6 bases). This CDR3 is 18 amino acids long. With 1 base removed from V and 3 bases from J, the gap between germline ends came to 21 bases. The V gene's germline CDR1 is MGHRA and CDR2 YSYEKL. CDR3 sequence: CASSQAQGFLHGDYGYTF. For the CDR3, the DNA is TGCGCCAGCAGCCAAGCACAGGGTTTCCTTCATGGGGACTATGGCTACACCTTC.

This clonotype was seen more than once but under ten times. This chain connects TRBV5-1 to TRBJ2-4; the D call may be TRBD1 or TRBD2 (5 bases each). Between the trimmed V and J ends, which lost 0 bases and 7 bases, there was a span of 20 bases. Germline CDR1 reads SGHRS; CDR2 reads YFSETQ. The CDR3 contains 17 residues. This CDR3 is CASSLGGAYTGRNIQYF. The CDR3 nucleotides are TGCGCCAGCAGCTTGGGAGGGGCCTACACTGGCCGGAACATTCAGTACTTC.

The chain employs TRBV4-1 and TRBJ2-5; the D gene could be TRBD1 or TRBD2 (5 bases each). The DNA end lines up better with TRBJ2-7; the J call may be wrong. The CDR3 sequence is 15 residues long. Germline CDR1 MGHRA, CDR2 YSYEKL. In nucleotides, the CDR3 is TGCGCCAGCAGCCCGACCGGGGCCTTAAACTACGAGCAGTACTTC. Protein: CASSPTGALNYEQYF.

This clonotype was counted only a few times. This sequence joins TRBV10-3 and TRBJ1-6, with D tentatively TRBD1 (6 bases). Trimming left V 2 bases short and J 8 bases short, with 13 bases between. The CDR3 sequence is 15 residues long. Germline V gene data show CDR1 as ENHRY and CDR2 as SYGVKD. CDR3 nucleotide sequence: TGTGCCATCAGTGAGGGGGGGCAGGGTGATTCACCCCTCCACTTT. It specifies CAISEGGQGDSPLHF.